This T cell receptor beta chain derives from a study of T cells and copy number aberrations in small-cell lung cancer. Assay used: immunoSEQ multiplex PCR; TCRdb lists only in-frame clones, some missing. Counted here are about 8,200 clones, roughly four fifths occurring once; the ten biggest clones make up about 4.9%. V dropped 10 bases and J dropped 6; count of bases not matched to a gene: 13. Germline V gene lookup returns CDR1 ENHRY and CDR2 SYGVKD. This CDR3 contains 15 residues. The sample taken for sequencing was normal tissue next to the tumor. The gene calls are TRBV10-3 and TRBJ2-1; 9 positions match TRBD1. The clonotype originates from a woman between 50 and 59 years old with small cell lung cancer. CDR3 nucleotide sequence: TGTGCCACGAAACCTGCAGGGACAGGGCCCAATGAGCAGTTCTTC. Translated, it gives CATKPAGTGPNEQFF.